The 20 T cell receptor beta chains below were found in one sample sequenced in a study of T cell repertoires in cytomegalovirus infection. TCRdb reanalysed the reads using MiXCR and keeps one entry per CDR3 protein. The sample has about 920,000 distinct CDR3 sequences; 31% are singletons. What these receptors recognize is not known. Material: cultured CD8+ T cells from PBMCs, obtained from culture after CMV antigen stimulation. The source of these receptors is a human donor in good health (CMV status not recorded). Some clones in this sample may be carry-over from other donors' samples.

The J gene is TRBJ1-2, the V gene TRBV4-1; 8 bases line up with TRBD1. The germline V gene encodes CDR1 MGHRA and CDR2 YSYEKL. CDR3 size: 15 residues. J was trimmed by 6 bases and V by 0 bases; bases with no gene match: 6. CDR3 residues: CASSQEYGQGDGYTF. The CDR3 region has the DNA TGCGCCAGCAGCCAAGAGTATGGACAGGGAGATGGCTACACCTTC.

There are many counts of this clonotype. V usage is TRBV7-2 and J usage is TRBJ2-3; 9 bases align to TRBD2. This CDR3 is 15 amino acids long. Looked up from germline, CDR1 is SGHTA and CDR2 is FQGNSA. The junction had 7 bases not matched to a gene; V was cut back by 5 bases and J by 4 bases. CDR3 sequence: CASSPSSGASDTQYF. CDR3 coding DNA: TGTGCCAGCAGCCCCTCTAGCGGGGCGTCAGATACGCAGTATTTT.

This clonotype was detected a few times. V is TRBV2 and J is TRBJ1-1; no firm D call. V was pared by 6 bases and J by 6 bases, with 8 bases between. The CDR3 runs 11 residues. The germline V gene encodes CDR1 SNHLY and CDR2 FYNNEI. CDR3 loop: CASRAVPEAFF. In DNA, the CDR3 is TGTGCCAGCAGAGCAGTGCCTGAAGCTTTCTTT.

Many counts were recorded for this clonotype. The chain couples TRBV12-3 or TRBV12-4 to TRBJ1-4; D is unresolved. There are 14 residues in the CDR3. V lost 6 bases and J 6 bases, leaving 14 bases between the germline ends. This chain's CDR3 is CASRTDVWDEKLFF. The CDR3 coding sequence is TGTGCCAGCAGGACGGACGTTTGGGATGAAAAACTGTTTTTT.

The genes are TRBV12-3 or TRBV12-4 and TRBJ1-5, with 8 bases identical to TRBD1. V shed 6 bases and J 0 bases; nucleotides not matched to a gene: 13. The CDR3 contains 18 residues. CDR3 region: CASSPSDRAFYSNQPQHF. The CDR3 nucleotides read TGTGCCAGCAGCCCCTCGGACAGGGCCTTCTATAGCAATCAGCCCCAGCATTTT.

This clonotype was seen a handful of times. The chain carries TRBV2 and TRBJ2-7, with 10 positions matching TRBD1. After removal of 1 base from V and 3 bases from J, the junction contained 3 bases not matched to a gene. Germline V CDR1 and CDR2: SNHLY, FYNNEI. This CDR3 spans 15 amino acids. As DNA, the CDR3 is TGTGCCAGCAGTGAAGGTGGGGACAGGGGCTACGAGCAGTACTTC. It yields the protein CASSEGGDRGYEQYF.

The chain has TRBV4-3 and TRBJ2-5, with a possible D match to TRBD1 (5 bases). With 4 bases removed from V and 5 bases from J, the gap between germline ends came to 17 bases. Germline V gives CDR1 LGHNA, CDR2 YSLEER. The CDR3 runs 15 residues. CDR3 in amino acids: CASSPLFSYRETQYF. CDR3 nucleotide sequence: TGCGCCAGCAGCCCCCTTTTTTCCTACAGGGAGACCCAGTACTTC.

This clonotype was seen only a few times. J is TRBJ1-1 and V is TRBV20-1; maybe TRBD1 (5 bases). Trimming removed 1 base at V and 4 bases at J, with 19 bases between. This CDR3 contains 16 residues. Per the germline V gene, CDR1 is DFQATT and CDR2 is SNEGSKA (reference sequence). As DNA, the CDR3 is TGCAGTGCTAGAGCCGGGACGTGGCTCACGGGCACTGAAGCTTTCTTT. Its protein is CSARAGTWLTGTEAFF.

The rearrangement joins TRBV7-9 to TRBJ1-3; no firm D call. This CDR3 region has 15 residues. The germline gives CDR1 SEHNR, CDR2 FQNEAQ (reference sequence). The V end lost 5 bases, the J end lost 0 bases, and 11 bases lay between the germline ends. As DNA, the CDR3 is TGTGCCAGCAGCCCTACAGATCTCTCTGGAAACACCATATATTTT. Protein: CASSPTDLSGNTIYF.

This sequence joins TRBV4-1 and TRBJ2-7, with 8 bases fitting TRBD1. Germline CDR1 reads MGHRA; CDR2 reads YSYEKL. V shed 0 bases, J shed 2 bases, and the junction held 3 bases outside the gene matches. This CDR3 spans 15 amino acids. The CDR3 DNA follows: TGCGCCAGCAGCCAAGATTCGACAGGGGCCTACGAGCAGTACTTC. Residues: CASSQDSTGAYEQYF.

The table lists this clonotype with many counts. The chain links TRBV7-8 to TRBJ2-3, with 7 bases fitting TRBD2. From germline, CDR1 is SGHVS and CDR2 FQNEAQ. V lost 5 bases to trimming and J lost 2 bases; unmatched junction nucleotides: 13. The CDR3 spans 17 residues. CDR3 loop: CASSLTNGGGFTDTQYF. The CDR3 region has the DNA TGTGCCAGCAGCCTCACGAACGGCGGGGGTTTCACAGATACGCAGTATTTT.

The chain joins TRBV11-2 to TRBJ2-4, with 10 bases fitting TRBD1. J gave up 2 bases and V 0 bases, and 7 bases lay outside the gene matches. Germline V gene data show CDR1 as SGHAT and CDR2 as FQNNGV. The CDR3 is 18 amino acids. The CDR3 region has the DNA TGTGCCAGCAGCTTAGATAGGGGGACAGGGGCTTCCAAAAACATTCAGTACTTC. Translated, it gives CASSLDRGTGASKNIQYF. The entire variable domain, with the rest obtained from reference TRBV11-2 and TRBJ2-4, is as follows: EAGVAQSPRYKIIEKRQSVAFWCNPISGHATLYWYQQILGQGPKLLIQFQNNGVVDDSQLPKDRFSAERLKGVDSTLKIQPAKLEDSAVYLCASSLDRGTGASKNIQYFGAGTRLSVL.

The chain has TRBV20-1 and TRBJ2-1; tentatively, D is TRBD1 or TRBD2 (6 bases each). The V gene's germline CDR1 is DFQATT and CDR2 SNEGSKA (reference sequence). V was cut by 0 bases and J by 3 bases, with 15 bases left in between. This CDR3 contains 16 residues. CDR3: CSARDGRGAFYNEQFF. The CDR3 DNA follows: TGCAGTGCTAGAGATGGTAGGGGGGCCTTCTACAATGAGCAGTTCTTC.

This clonotype was seen just once. CDR3 sequence (DNA): TGCGCCAGCAGCTTGGCCGTCTTTGGGTTGCCTGAAGCTTTCTTT. Translated: CASSLAVFGLPEAFF. The chain combines TRBV5-1 with TRBJ1-1; no reliable D call. Germline V gene data show CDR1 as SGHRS and CDR2 as YFSETQ. The V and J ends lost 0 bases and 6 bases respectively, with 15 bases between them. The CDR3 is made up of 15 amino acids.

The chain uses TRBV27 and TRBJ2-1; D perhaps matches TRBD2 (5 bases). CDR3 length equals 16 residues. The V gene's germline CDR1 is MNHEY and CDR2 SMNVEV (reference sequence). The germline V and J ends were trimmed by 5 bases and 0 bases, with 14 bases remaining between them. In DNA form, the CDR3 reads TGTGCCAGCAGTCTCAATGTGGGGAGCTCCTACAATGAGCAGTTCTTC. Protein product: CASSLNVGSSYNEQFF.

The chain carries TRBV13 and TRBJ2-5, with 8 bases identical to TRBD2. The germline V gene encodes CDR1 PRHDT and CDR2 FYEKMQ (reference sequence). CDR3 size: 14 residues. The V gene end was trimmed by 3 bases and the J gene end by 5 bases; junction bases not matched to a gene: 5. The CDR3 loop reads CASSFGTRGETQYF. CDR3 nucleotides: TGTGCCAGCAGCTTCGGGACTAGGGGTGAGACCCAGTACTTC.

There are a few counts of this clonotype. This chain's CDR3 is CASSYGGDAFF. The CDR3 region has the DNA TGTGCCAGCAGCTACGGAGGGGATGCTTTCTTT. J is TRBJ1-1 and V is TRBV4-2, with D possibly being TRBD1 (5 bases). Per germline, CDR1 LGHNA and CDR2 YNFKEQ. This CDR3 has 11 amino acids. The V end was cut by 5 bases, the J end by 11 bases, with 12 bases between.

Remarks on this clonotype: A read error may account for a junction end that differs from germline. V and J are TRBV7-6 and TRBJ2-1; 16 nucleotides line up with TRBD2. Germline V gene data show CDR1 as SGHVS and CDR2 as FNYEAQ. This CDR3 region has 16 residues. The CDR3 DNA follows: TGTACCAGCGGGCGGGGACTAGCGGGGGGGCAACATGAGCAGTTCTTC. Translated: CTSGRGLAGGQHEQFF.

This clonotype was recorded a few times. V is TRBV27 and J is TRBJ2-1, with TRBD2 matching over 8 bases. CDR3 length: 16 amino acids. V dropped 6 bases and J dropped 3; count of bases not matched to a gene: 10. Looked up from germline, CDR1 is MNHEY and CDR2 is SMNVEV (reference sequence). The CDR3 region is CASRHSAGGIYNEQFF. CDR3 sequence (DNA): TGTGCCAGCAGACACTCCGCGGGGGGAATCTACAATGAGCAGTTCTTC.

This clonotype was counted at least ten times. The J gene is TRBJ2-3, the V gene TRBV7-2, with 10 bases identical to TRBD2. Germline V CDR1 and CDR2: SGHTA, FQGNSA. V was pared by 4 bases and J by 6 bases, with 7 bases of the junction left unmatched. The CDR3 runs to 15 residues. The CDR3 loop is CASSSLAGVEDTQYF. The DNA of the CDR3 is TGTGCCAGCAGCTCTCTAGCGGGGGTCGAGGATACGCAGTATTTT.